The entry that follows covers one T cell receptor (beta chain) sequence. This CDR3 has 17 residues. V gave up 5 bases and J gave up 1 base; unmatched junction bases: 10. Germline values: CDR1 SNHLY, CDR2 FYNNEI. This entry comes from a study of cytomegalovirus exposure and HLA in healthy donors. PCR employed 60 Vbeta and 13 Jbeta primers. Using immunoSEQ multiplex PCR, the repertoire was profiled, and TCRdb retains in-frame clones only, with some absent. The profile shows 120,000 to 150,000 clones, just under 85% of them singletons. Sample: PBMCs. This receptor was identified in a woman in her 40s in good health and CMV-seronegative. V and J are TRBV2 and TRBJ1-2; 10 bases align to TRBD1. CDR3 DNA: TGTGCCAGCAGTCGTTTCCGGGACAGGGGCGTTAACTATGGCTACACCTTC. This sequence encodes CASSRFRDRGVNYGYTF.